This section outlines one T cell receptor (beta chain) sequence together with its context. The junction had 9 bases not matched to a gene; V was cut back by 3 bases and J by 1 base. From germline, CDR1 is KGHDR and CDR2 SFDVKD. The CDR3 runs to 18 residues. The record originates from a study of blood T cell repertoires in COVID-19. In the authors' workflow: Counts of nucleated cells, estimated from reference gene primer amplification, were obtained. Only in-frame clones appear in the TCRdb table, and some are missing; sequencing was by immunoSEQ multiplex PCR. V and J calls plus clone size are reproduced from that table; the DNA served to infer D and trimming. The sample has 450,000 to 500,000 clones; 70% to 90% are singletons.

The TCR sequence derives from a human donor in a cohort sampled during active COVID-19. The sample was peripheral blood. This chain links TRBV24-1 with TRBJ1-1; 11 bases are a match to TRBD1. The CDR3 protein is CATSDPGQGATGNTEAFF. CDR3 coding DNA: TGTGCCACCAGTGATCCCGGACAGGGGGCGACCGGGAACACTGAAGCTTTCTTT.